This TCR beta chain emerged from a study of radiation and T cells in renal cell carcinoma. Study-wide findings and caveats: From baseline, blood top tumor clonotypes peaked at 2 weeks post-radiation.

V was clipped by 5 bases and J by 3 bases, with 10 bases between them. The length of the CDR3 is 13 residues. CDR1 is SGHNT, CDR2 YENEEA, per germline. With regard to this clone: Its antigen is undetermined.

Produced via immunoSEQ multiplex PCR; TCRdb's table is partial and in-frame only. There are about 150,000 clones in the sample; about 91% occur only once, and over 10% lies in the top ten. As for time point: blood 2 weeks post-SBRT. The sample's treatment: 15 Gy SBRT to primary tumor, nephrectomy 4 weeks later. Blood was sampled at baseline, 2 weeks and 4 weeks after SBRT. The sequences come from blood, collected from a patient whose treatment included radiotherapy and nephrectomy. This sequence joins TRBV11-3 and TRBJ1-1; the D is unclear. This TCR came from a woman in her fifties or sixties with renal cell carcinoma. In DNA, the CDR3 is TGTGCCAGCAGCCAAGGACGGGACACTGAAGCTTTCTTT. Amino acids: CASSQGRDTEAFF.